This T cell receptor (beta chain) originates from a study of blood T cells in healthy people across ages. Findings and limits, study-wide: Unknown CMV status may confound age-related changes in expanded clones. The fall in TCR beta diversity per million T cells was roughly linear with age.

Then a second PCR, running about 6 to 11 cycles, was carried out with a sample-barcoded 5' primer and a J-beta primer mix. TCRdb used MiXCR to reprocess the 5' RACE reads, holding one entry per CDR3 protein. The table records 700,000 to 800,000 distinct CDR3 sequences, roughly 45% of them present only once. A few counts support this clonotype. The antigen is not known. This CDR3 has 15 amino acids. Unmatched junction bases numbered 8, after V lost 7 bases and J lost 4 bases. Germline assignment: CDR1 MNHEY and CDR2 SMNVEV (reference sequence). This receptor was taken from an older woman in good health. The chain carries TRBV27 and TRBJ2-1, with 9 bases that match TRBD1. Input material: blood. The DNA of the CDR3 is TGTGCCAGCAAACCTGGGGGGACAGGGTACAATGAGCAGTTCTTC. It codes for CASKPGGTGYNEQFF.